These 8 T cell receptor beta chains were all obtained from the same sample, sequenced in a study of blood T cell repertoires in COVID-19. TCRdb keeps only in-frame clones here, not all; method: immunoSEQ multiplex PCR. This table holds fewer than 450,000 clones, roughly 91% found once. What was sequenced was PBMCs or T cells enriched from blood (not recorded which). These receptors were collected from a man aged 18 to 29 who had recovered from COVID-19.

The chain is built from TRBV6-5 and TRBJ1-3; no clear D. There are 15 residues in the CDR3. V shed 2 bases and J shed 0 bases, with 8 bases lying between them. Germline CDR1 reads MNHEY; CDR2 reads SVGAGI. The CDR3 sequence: CASSYLGSSGNTIYF. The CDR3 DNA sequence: TGTGCCAGCAGTTACCTGGGCAGCTCTGGAAACACCATATATTTT.

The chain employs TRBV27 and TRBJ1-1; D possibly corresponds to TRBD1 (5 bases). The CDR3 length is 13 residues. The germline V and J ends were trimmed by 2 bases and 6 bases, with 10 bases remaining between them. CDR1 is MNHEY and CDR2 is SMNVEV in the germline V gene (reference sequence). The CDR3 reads CASSLRRDSEAFF. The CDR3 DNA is TGTGCCAGCAGTTTACGCCGGGACTCTGAAGCTTTCTTT.

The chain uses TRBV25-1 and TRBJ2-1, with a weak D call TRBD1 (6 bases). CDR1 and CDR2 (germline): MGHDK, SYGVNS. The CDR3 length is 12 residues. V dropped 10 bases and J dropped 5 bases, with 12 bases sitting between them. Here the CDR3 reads CAIMDSHNEQFF. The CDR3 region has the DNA TGTGCCATTATGGACAGCCACAATGAGCAGTTCTTC. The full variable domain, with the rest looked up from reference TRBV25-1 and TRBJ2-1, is EADIYQTPRYLVIGTGKKITLECSQTMGHDKMYWYQQDPGMELHLIHYSYGVNSTEKGDLSSESTVSRIRTEHFPLTLESARPSHTSQYLCAIMDSHNEQFFGPGTRLTVL.

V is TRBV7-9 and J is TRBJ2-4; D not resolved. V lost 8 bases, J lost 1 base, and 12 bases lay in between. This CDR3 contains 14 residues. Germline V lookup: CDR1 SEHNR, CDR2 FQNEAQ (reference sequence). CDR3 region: CASSRSLAKNIQYF. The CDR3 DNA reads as TGTGCCAGCTCCCGGTCTTTGGCCAAAAACATTCAGTACTTC.

The CDR3 DNA is TGTGCCATCGGGACAGGAGGGCAGACTGAAGCTTTCTTT. This translates into CAIGTGGQTEAFF. This chain uses TRBV10-3 with TRBJ1-1; 8 bases align to TRBD1. V trimming: 8 bases; J trimming: 5 bases; junction bases outside the gene matches: 7. This CDR3 spans 13 amino acids. The germline V gene encodes CDR1 ENHRY and CDR2 SYGVKD.

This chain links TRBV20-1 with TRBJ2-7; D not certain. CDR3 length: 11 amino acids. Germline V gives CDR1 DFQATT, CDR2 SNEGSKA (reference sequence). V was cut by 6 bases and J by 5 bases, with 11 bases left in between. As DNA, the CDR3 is TGCAGTGCGGAGCAAAAGAACGAGCAGTACTTC. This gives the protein CSAEQKNEQYF.

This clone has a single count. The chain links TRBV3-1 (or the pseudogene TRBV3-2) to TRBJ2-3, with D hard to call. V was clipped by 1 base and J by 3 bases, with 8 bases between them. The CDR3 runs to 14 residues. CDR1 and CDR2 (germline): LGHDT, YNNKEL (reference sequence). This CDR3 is CASSQVGSTDTQYF. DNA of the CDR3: TGTGCCAGCAGCCAAGTTGGTAGTACAGATACGCAGTATTTT.

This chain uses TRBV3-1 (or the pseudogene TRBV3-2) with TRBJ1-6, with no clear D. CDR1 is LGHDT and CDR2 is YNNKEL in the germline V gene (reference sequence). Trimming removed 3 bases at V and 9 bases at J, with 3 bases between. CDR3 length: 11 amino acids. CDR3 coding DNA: TGTGCCAGCAGCCAGAGTTCACCCCTCCACTTT. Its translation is CASSQSSPLHF.